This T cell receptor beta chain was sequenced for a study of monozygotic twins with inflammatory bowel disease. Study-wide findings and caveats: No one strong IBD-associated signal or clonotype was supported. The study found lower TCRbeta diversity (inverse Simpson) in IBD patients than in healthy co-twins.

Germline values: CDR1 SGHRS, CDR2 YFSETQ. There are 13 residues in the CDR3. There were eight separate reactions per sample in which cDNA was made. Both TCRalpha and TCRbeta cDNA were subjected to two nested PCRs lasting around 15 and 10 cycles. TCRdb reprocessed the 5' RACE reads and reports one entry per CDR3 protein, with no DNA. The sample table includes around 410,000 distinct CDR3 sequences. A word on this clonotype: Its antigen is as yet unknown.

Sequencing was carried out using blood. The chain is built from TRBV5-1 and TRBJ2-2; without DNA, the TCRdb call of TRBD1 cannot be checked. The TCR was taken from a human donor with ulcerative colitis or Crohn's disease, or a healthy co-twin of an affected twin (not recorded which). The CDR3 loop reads CASSYRGAGELFF.